This T cell receptor (beta chain) was identified during a study of T cells in Graves' hyperthyroidism and ophthalmopathy. Study conclusions and caveats: Expanded thyroid clonotypes (above 0.001) were mostly also found in blood.

In this sample, this clonotype turned up many times. Its antigen is unidentified. There were TCR beta CDR3 regions amplified from RNA transcripts. The HTBI set primed first-round TCR CDR3 RT-PCR. Each CDR3 protein is one row after TCRdb ran MiXCR on the multiplex PCR reads. This sample has about 380,000 distinct CDR3 sequences, with approximately 13% found just once. This CDR3 region has 15 residues. The V end lost 7 bases, the J end lost 0 bases, and 15 bases lay between the germline ends. Germline V CDR1 and CDR2: SGHRS, YFSETQ. The clonotype originates from a man aged 25-45 years with Graves' hyperthyroidism that later progressed to Graves' ophthalmopathy. The chain combines TRBV5-1 with TRBJ2-3; D unclear. The sample comprised blood. CDR3 sequence reads: CASSEIAVSTDTQYF. For the CDR3, the DNA is TGCGCCAGCTCAGAAATCGCGGTTAGCACAGATACGCAGTATTTT.